This T cell receptor beta chain was obtained from a study of blood T cell repertoires in COVID-19 (TCRdb year 2020). With regard to the full study: Collaborator samples came from the United States, Italy and Spain and covered acute and convalescent phases of COVID-19. Deeply sampled blood TCRbeta repertoires from subjects exposed to, actively infected with, or recovered from COVID-19 were included in the dataset. The material from the prospective study consisted of cDNA or gDNA derived from T cells, B-cell-depleted T cells, or PBMCs. A de-identified subject ID, COVID-19 status, age in years and sex were almost always included in the sample metadata. Where available, HLA class I and class II types were taken from metadata supplied by the sample provider and were not determined by assay-based typing. The repertoires were released in a freely available public database intended as a resource for research on the immune response to SARS-CoV-2. Samples were obtained from the ongoing ImmuneRACE study (first 160 participants) and from about 1,300 subjects provided by 6 global collaborators. Overall study results and their limits: The amount of clinical and demographic metadata varied by source and participant and was provided uncurated.

CDR3 length: 13 amino acids, cysteine to phenylalanine. The read is trimmed to its CDR3 DNA, 39 bases read in frame from base 1. As encoded in the germline V gene (reference sequence), CDR1 is MNHEY while CDR2 is SMNVEV. The V and J ends are trimmed by 5 bases and 6 bases, leaving 14 bases between them. A word on this clone: Its antigen specificity is not known. No much larger clone exists at a distance of one base, and base qualities are not known.

The immunoSEQ Assay, a bias-controlled multiplex PCR, was used to amplify TCRbeta CDR3 regions from genomic DNA. As for the authors' bioinformatics: Within the assay, amplification of reference gene primers was used to estimate how many nucleated cells each sample contained. Sequence reads were collapsed and filtered to measure the absolute abundance of every unique TCRbeta CDR3 rearrangement. For each sample, productive Simpson clonality was calculated as the square root of Simpson's diversity index over productive rearrangements. TCRdb took over this immuneACCESS table, retaining in-frame rearrangements with V and J assigned. Such tables are incomplete; in checked studies, under half of the missing clones stem from an unresolved V gene, and the remainder is unexplained. V and J calls and clone size are given by that table; D and trimming were obtained from the DNA. The sample profile shows 200,000 or so clones; approximately 81% of them were found once. The ten top clones hold about 10% of the sample.

The collaborating institutions used their own protocols to collect whole blood in K2EDTA tubes. For TCRbeta analysis, collaborators shipped samples in one of three forms: frozen whole blood, isolated PBMCs, or DNA extracted from either of those sample types. The sequence links TRBV27 to TRBJ2-7; the D gene is perhaps TRBD1, from 7 matching bases. Sequenced input: peripheral blood. The TCR sequence derives from a woman aged 80 or older with acute or convalescent COVID-19. The CDR3: CASSPQGGLEQYF. The sequence in DNA is TGTGCCAGCAGTCCCCAGGGGGGTCTCGAGCAGTACTTC.